The 32 T cell receptor beta chains listed next were all sequenced from one sample in a study of blood T cell repertoires in COVID-19. The data were produced by immunoSEQ multiplex PCR, yet TCRdb's version contains in-frame clones alone and is incomplete. The sample shows 350,000 to 450,000 clones, approximately 91% of them seen only once. Sequences were obtained from PBMCs or T cells enriched from blood (not recorded which). These receptors all stem from a young woman who had been exposed to COVID-19.

Only a few counts were recorded for this clone. This rearrangement joins TRBV18 to TRBJ1-5; 12 positions match TRBD1. J lost 7 bases, V lost 8 bases, and 9 bases had no gene match. The CDR3 has 15 residues. In germline, CDR1 is KGHSH, CDR2 LQKENI. CDR3 sequence reads: CASTPGQGAEQPQHF. The CDR3 DNA sequence: TGTGCCAGCACGCCGGGACAGGGGGCTGAACAGCCCCAGCATTTT.

V and J are TRBV20-1 and TRBJ2-1; D is ambiguous. The CDR3 runs to 13 residues. The V gene's germline CDR1 is DFQATT and CDR2 SNEGSKA (reference sequence). V dropped 3 bases and J dropped 1 base, with 7 bases sitting between them. CDR3 sequence (DNA): TGCAGTGCTAGTCACGGGTCCTACAATGAGCAGTTCTTC. Encoded protein: CSASHGSYNEQFF.

The V gene is TRBV19, the J gene TRBJ2-1; 10 nucleotides align to TRBD2. There are 17 residues in the CDR3. From germline, CDR1 is LNHDA and CDR2 SQIVND (reference sequence). The ends lost 1 base at V and 3 bases at J; junction bases unmatched: 6. The CDR3 nucleotides read TGTGCCAGTAGTATAGGTAGCGGGGGGTTAATCTACAATGAGCAGTTCTTC. This sequence encodes CASSIGSGGLIYNEQFF.

The chain links TRBV4-1 to TRBJ2-7, with 10 nucleotides matching TRBD1. The junction had 3 bases not matched to a gene; V was cut back by 2 bases and J by 5 bases. The CDR3 totals 14 residues. Germline V CDR1 and CDR2: MGHRA, YSYEKL. CDR3 bases: TGCGCCAGCAGCCAAACCGGGACAGGGGACGAGCAGTACTTC. It is translated as CASSQTGTGDEQYF.

The count of this clone is one. The CDR3 reads CASSLGGPQPQHF. The CDR3 DNA is TGTGCCAGCAGCTTAGGGGGCCCTCAGCCCCAGCATTTT. J is TRBJ1-5 and V is TRBV7-6; TRBD1 might be the D (5 bases). The CDR3 length is 13 residues. The germline gives CDR1 SGHVS, CDR2 FNYEAQ. The V end lost 1 base, the J end lost 6 bases, and 7 bases lay between the germline ends. Full variable domain (remainder filled in from reference TRBV7-6 and TRBJ1-5): GAGVSQSPRYKVTKRGQDVALRCDPISGHVSLYWYRQALGQGPEFLTYFNYEAQQDKSGLPNDRFSAERPEGSISTLTIQRTEQRDSAMYRCASSLGGPQPQHFGDGTRLSIL.

This rearrangement joins TRBV12-5 to TRBJ2-1; 8 nucleotides line up with TRBD2. With V trimmed by 1 base and J by 10 bases, 3 bases remained unmatched. Germline V gives CDR1 LGHNT, CDR2 FRNRAP. This CDR3 region has 13 residues. The CDR3 sequence is CASGLGLASEQFF. The CDR3 nucleotides read TGTGCTAGTGGTTTGGGACTAGCGAGCGAGCAGTTCTTC.

This chain links TRBV12-3 or TRBV12-4 with TRBJ1-5; D unresolved. This CDR3 contains 13 residues. V lost 8 bases and J 9 bases, leaving 17 bases between the germline ends. The CDR3: CASAPGRGGPQHF. CDR3 coding DNA: TGTGCCAGCGCCCCGGGCAGAGGAGGGCCCCAGCATTTT.

V gene TRBV3-1 (or the pseudogene TRBV3-2) combines with J gene TRBJ2-1; D possibly corresponds to TRBD2 (5 bases). V was clipped by 5 bases and J by 3 bases, with 14 bases between them. CDR3 size: 15 residues. Germline assignment: CDR1 LGHDT and CDR2 YNNKEL (reference sequence). The CDR3 DNA follows: TGTGCCAGCAGCAGAGGAGGCGACTACTACAATGAGCAGTTCTTC. It encodes CASSRGGDYYNEQFF.

This clone was seen once. The chain couples TRBV19 to TRBJ2-1, with D perhaps TRBD2 (7 bases). Trimming cost V 3 bases and J 0 bases, with 12 bases left between them. CDR3 length equals 16 residues. The germline CDR1 and CDR2 sequences are LNHDA and SQIVND (reference sequence). CDR3 amino acids: CASSMEGGGSYNEQFF. The CDR3 coding sequence is TGTGCCAGTAGTATGGAGGGGGGGGGCTCCTACAATGAGCAGTTCTTC.

The CDR3 nucleotides are TGTGCCAGCAGCTCAGGACAGGGGAGTGAAGCTTTCTTT. Translated, it gives CASSSGQGSEAFF. V is TRBV7-9 and J is TRBJ1-1, with 9 bases identical to TRBD1. V trimming: 4 bases; J trimming: 7 bases; junction bases outside the gene matches: 4. The CDR3 has 13 amino acids. The V gene's germline CDR1 is SEHNR and CDR2 FQNEAQ (reference sequence).

The chain joins TRBV30 to TRBJ2-2; D gene ambiguous. Germline-derived CDR1 and CDR2 are GTSNPN and SVGIG (reference sequence). V was clipped by 4 bases and J by 6 bases, with 9 bases between them. CDR3 size: 12 residues. CDR3 sequence reads: CAWTSYPGELFF. As DNA, the CDR3 is TGTGCCTGGACTTCCTATCCCGGGGAGCTGTTTTTT.

The V and J genes are TRBV10-1 and TRBJ1-2; 7 bases are shared with TRBD1. The CDR3 covers 14 residues. The V gene end was trimmed by 3 bases and the J gene end by 6 bases; junction bases not matched to a gene: 7. Germline loops: CDR1 WNHNN, CDR2 SYGVQD (reference sequence). The CDR3 DNA sequence: TGCGCCAGCAGTGAAACGACAGGGTTTAATGGCTACACCTTC. This gives the protein CASSETTGFNGYTF.

This chain uses TRBV24-1 with TRBJ1-2; TRBD1 is a possible D gene (5 bases). CDR3 length: 13 residues. Trimming cost V 4 bases and J 7 bases, with 12 bases left between them. The germline V gene encodes CDR1 KGHDR and CDR2 SFDVKD. The CDR3 sequence is CATSDSPGSGYTF. The CDR3, as DNA: TGTGCCACCAGTGACAGCCCAGGGTCTGGCTACACCTTC.

This clone was seen only once. The rearrangement uses TRBV10-1 and TRBJ2-1; 9 bases map to TRBD2. Germline trimming cut 2 bases from V and 6 bases from J; bases unmatched to any gene: 11. The CDR3 length is 17 residues. The germline CDR1 and CDR2 sequences are WNHNN and SYGVQD (reference sequence). The CDR3 region has the DNA TGCGCCAGCAGTGAGGGTAGCGGGAGCGGCTGGGCCAATGAGCAGTTCTTC. As protein: CASSEGSGSGWANEQFF.

V is TRBV4-1 and J is TRBJ1-1, with 10 bases matching TRBD1. V trimming: 1 base; J trimming: 0 bases; junction bases outside the gene matches: 20. The CDR3 length is 22 residues. The germline V gene encodes CDR1 MGHRA and CDR2 YSYEKL. CDR3 loop: CASSQALRPSRDRGYMNTEAFF. The CDR3 DNA reads as TGCGCCAGCAGCCAAGCACTACGACCAAGCCGGGACAGGGGATACATGAACACTGAAGCTTTCTTT.

The chain employs TRBV6-2 or TRBV6-3 and TRBJ2-3; possible D gene TRBD1, 6 bases. Deletions cut 6 bases from V and 4 bases from J, with 17 bases between. Per germline, CDR1 MNHEY and CDR2 SVGEGT. The CDR3 consists of 15 residues. The CDR3 loop reads CASSAVPGVPDTQYF. In DNA form, the CDR3 reads TGTGCCAGCAGCGCTGTCCCAGGGGTACCAGATACGCAGTATTTT.

The V call is TRBV29-1, the J call TRBJ1-1, with a weak D call TRBD1 (6 bases). V was shortened by 4 bases and J by 2 bases, with 14 bases between the two germline ends. The germline gives CDR1 SQVTM, CDR2 ANQGSEA. The CDR3 contains 14 residues. CDR3 sequence: CSVATGSINTEAFF. The CDR3 region has the DNA TGCAGCGTTGCGACAGGTTCTATTAACACTGAAGCTTTCTTT.

The chain links TRBV4-1 to TRBJ1-6; TRBD1 might be the D (6 bases). Germline V gives CDR1 MGHRA, CDR2 YSYEKL. The CDR3 spans 15 residues. With 2 bases removed from V and 10 bases from J, the gap between germline ends came to 15 bases. DNA for the CDR3: TGCGCCAGCAGCCAATCTGGGGGGGGCGACTCACCCCTCCACTTT. Its protein product is CASSQSGGGDSPLHF.

Regarding this clone: This CDR3 is also generated by other DNA sequences in the sample. This rearrangement joins TRBV6-5 to TRBJ1-3; perhaps TRBD1 as D (5 bases). Trimming took off 0 bases at V and 0 bases at J, with 6 bases between the two ends. The CDR3 covers 15 residues. CDR1 is MNHEY and CDR2 is SVGAGI in the germline V gene. The CDR3 DNA is TGTGCCAGCAGTTACTCCGGGGGCTCTGGAAACACCATATATTTT. This encodes CASSYSGGSGNTIYF.

This sequence joins TRBV3-1 (or the pseudogene TRBV3-2) and TRBJ2-7; D unresolved. Deletions cut 5 bases from V and 0 bases from J, with 11 bases between. Germline assignment: CDR1 LGHDT and CDR2 YNNKEL (reference sequence). CDR3 length equals 14 residues. CDR3 coding DNA: TGTGCCAGCAGCGACTCCGACCTCTCCTACGAGCAGTACTTC. Translation gives CASSDSDLSYEQYF.

The chain combines TRBV6-5 with TRBJ2-7; D possibly corresponds to TRBD2 (6 bases). The CDR3 spans 14 residues. V was trimmed by 8 bases and J by 5 bases, leaving 19 bases between them. Per the germline V gene, CDR1 is MNHEY and CDR2 is SVGAGI. The CDR3 sequence is CASSTSSYGDEQYF. DNA for the CDR3: TGTGCCAGCTCGACTAGTTCTTATGGGGACGAGCAGTACTTC.

This clone was detected only once. One junction end disagrees with the germline gene, perhaps due to a read error. J is TRBJ2-2 and V is TRBV28; unclear D gene. Germline lookup yields CDR1 MDHEN and CDR2 SYDVKM. This CDR3 has 13 amino acids. CDR3 loop: CANSLSLTGELFF. CDR3 bases: TGTGCCAACAGTTTGAGCCTCACCGGGGAGCTGTTTTTT.

V gene TRBV13 combines with J gene TRBJ2-2; 8 nucleotides align to TRBD1. Losses at the gene ends were 9 bases for V and 0 bases for J; bases not matched to a gene: 6. There are 15 residues in the CDR3. In germline, CDR1 is PRHDT, CDR2 FYEKMQ (reference sequence). The CDR3 reads CASSGQGPNTGELFF. For the CDR3, the DNA is TGTGCCAGTTCCGGACAGGGCCCGAACACCGGGGAGCTGTTTTTT.

J is TRBJ2-5 and V is TRBV7-3; 8 nucleotides align to TRBD1. The CDR3 sequence is 15 residues long. The germline V gene encodes CDR1 SGHTA and CDR2 FQGTGA. Unmatched junction bases numbered 11, after V lost 4 bases and J lost 7 bases. CDR3: CASSSLAGGKGTQYF. The CDR3 nucleotides are TGTGCCAGCAGCTCCTTGGCAGGGGGCAAAGGGACCCAGTACTTC.

The CDR3 DNA is TGTGCCACCAGCAGAGGGGCCAGCACAGATACGCAGTATTTT. It is translated as CATSRGASTDTQYF. The rearrangement joins TRBV15 to TRBJ2-3; no clear D. This CDR3 region has 14 residues. The V gene lost 1 base and the J gene lost 0 bases, with 5 bases spanning the gap. CDR1 and CDR2 (germline): LNHNV, YYDKDF (reference sequence).

V usage is TRBV15 and J usage is TRBJ1-6; weak D call: TRBD1 (6 bases). V lost 0 bases, J lost 14 bases, and 14 bases lay in between. CDR1 and CDR2 from the germline V gene are LNHNV and YYDKDF (reference sequence). The CDR3 contains 14 residues. The chain's CDR3 is CATSRDLQGTALHF. The CDR3 nucleotides read TGTGCCACCAGCAGAGATCTACAGGGTACGGCCCTCCACTTT.

The chain employs TRBV3-1 (or the pseudogene TRBV3-2) and TRBJ2-7, with 9 bases matching TRBD1. The CDR3 spans 15 residues. J gave up 6 bases and V 0 bases, and 6 bases lay outside the gene matches. Germline CDR1 reads LGHDT; CDR2 reads YNNKEL (reference sequence). The CDR3 DNA sequence: TGTGCCAGCAGCCAAGAGGGGACAGGGAGGCGCGAGCAGTACTTC. Residues: CASSQEGTGRREQYF.

This chain connects TRBV6-6 to TRBJ2-7, with a weak D call TRBD2 (6 bases). The CDR3 length is 15 residues. CDR1 MNHNY and CDR2 SVGAGI come from the germline V gene (reference sequence). V was cut by 4 bases and J by 4 bases, with 17 bases left in between. CDR3 in amino acids: CASSSLRGKAYEQYF. For the CDR3, the DNA is TGTGCCAGCAGTTCCCTCCGCGGGAAGGCTTACGAGCAGTACTTC.

CDR3 amino acids: CASSGQPLETQYF. CDR3 coding DNA: TGTGCCAGCTCAGGCCAGCCTCTAGAGACCCAGTACTTC. The V gene is TRBV6-5, the J gene TRBJ2-5; D is unresolved. Trimming left V 8 bases short and J 4 bases short, with 14 bases between. CDR3 length equals 13 residues. Germline loops: CDR1 MNHEY, CDR2 SVGAGI.

This clone has just a few counts. Here the CDR3 DNA reads TGCAGCGTTGACCGACAGCTAAACACTGAAGCTTTCTTT. This sequence encodes CSVDRQLNTEAFF. The chain recombines TRBV29-1 with TRBJ1-1, with D possibly matching TRBD1 (5 bases). Germline values: CDR1 SQVTM, CDR2 ANQGSEA. The germline V and J ends were trimmed by 3 bases and 2 bases, with 10 bases remaining between them. This CDR3 spans 13 amino acids.

The gene calls are TRBV18 and TRBJ2-6; D may be TRBD1 (6 bases). Deletions cut 3 bases from V and 4 bases from J, with 19 bases between. The CDR3 consists of 18 residues. Germline CDR1 reads KGHSH; CDR2 reads LQKENI. CDR3 loop: CASSPLTGNLLGANVLTF. DNA of the CDR3: TGTGCCAGCTCACCCCTGACAGGCAACCTCTTAGGGGCCAACGTCCTGACTTTC. Filled out from reference TRBV18 and TRBJ2-6, the complete variable domain reads NAGVMQNPRHLVRRRGQEARLRCSPMKGHSHVYWYRQLPEEGLKFMVYLQKENIIDESGMPKERFSAEFPKEGPSILRIQQVVRGDSAAYFCASSPLTGNLLGANVLTFGAGSRLTVL.

This chain joins TRBV5-1 and TRBJ2-7; TRBD1 aligns across 7 bases. The V segment lost 0 bases and the J segment 2 bases; nucleotides outside the gene matches: 8. The germline gives CDR1 SGHRS, CDR2 YFSETQ. The CDR3 consists of 16 residues. The CDR3 sequence: CASSLVEGAPPYEQYF. DNA of the CDR3: TGCGCCAGCAGCTTGGTTGAGGGGGCCCCACCCTACGAGCAGTACTTC.